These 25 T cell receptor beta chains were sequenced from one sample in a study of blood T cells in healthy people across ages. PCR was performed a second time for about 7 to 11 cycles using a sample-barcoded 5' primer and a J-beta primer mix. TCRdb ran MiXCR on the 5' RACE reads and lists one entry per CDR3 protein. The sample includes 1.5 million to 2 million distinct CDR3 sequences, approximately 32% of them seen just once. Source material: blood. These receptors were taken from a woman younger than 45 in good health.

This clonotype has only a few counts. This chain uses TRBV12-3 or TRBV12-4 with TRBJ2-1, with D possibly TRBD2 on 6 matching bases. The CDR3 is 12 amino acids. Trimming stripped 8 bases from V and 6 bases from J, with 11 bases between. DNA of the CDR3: TGTGCCAGCGGCACTAGCTCCAATGAGCAGTTCTTC. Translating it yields CASGTSSNEQFF.

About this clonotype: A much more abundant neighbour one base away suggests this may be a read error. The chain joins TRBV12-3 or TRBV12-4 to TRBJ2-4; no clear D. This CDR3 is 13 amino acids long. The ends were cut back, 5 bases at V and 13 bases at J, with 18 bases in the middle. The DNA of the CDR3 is TGTGCCAGCAGTCACGCTAACCTACAGTCGCAGTACTTC. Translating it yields CASSHANLQSQYF.

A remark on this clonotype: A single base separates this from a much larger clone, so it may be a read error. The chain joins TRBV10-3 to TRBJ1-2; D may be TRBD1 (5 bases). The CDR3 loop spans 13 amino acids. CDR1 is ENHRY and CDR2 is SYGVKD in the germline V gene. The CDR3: CAISESGPYGHTF. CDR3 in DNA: TGTGCCATCAGTGAGTCGGGGCCCTATGGCCACACCTTC.

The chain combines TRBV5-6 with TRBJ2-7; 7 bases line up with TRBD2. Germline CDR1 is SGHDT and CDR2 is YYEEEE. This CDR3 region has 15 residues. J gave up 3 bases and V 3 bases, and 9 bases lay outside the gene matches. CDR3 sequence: CASSWASGGHYEQYF. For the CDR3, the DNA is TGTGCCAGCAGCTGGGCTAGCGGAGGCCACTACGAGCAGTACTTC.

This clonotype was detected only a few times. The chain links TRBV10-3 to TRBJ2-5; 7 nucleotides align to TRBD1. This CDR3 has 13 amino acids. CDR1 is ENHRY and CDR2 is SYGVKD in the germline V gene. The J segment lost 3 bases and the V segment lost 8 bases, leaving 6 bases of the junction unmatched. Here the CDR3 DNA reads TGTGCCATCGCCGAGGGGACAGAAGAGACCCAGTACTTC. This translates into CAIAEGTEETQYF.

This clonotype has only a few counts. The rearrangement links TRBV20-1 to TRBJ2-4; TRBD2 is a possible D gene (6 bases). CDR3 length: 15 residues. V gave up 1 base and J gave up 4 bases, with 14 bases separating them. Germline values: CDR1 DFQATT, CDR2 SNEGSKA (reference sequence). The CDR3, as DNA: TGCAGTGCTAGAGTCCCGGGACTGGGAAAAAACATTCAGTACTTC. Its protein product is CSARVPGLGKNIQYF.

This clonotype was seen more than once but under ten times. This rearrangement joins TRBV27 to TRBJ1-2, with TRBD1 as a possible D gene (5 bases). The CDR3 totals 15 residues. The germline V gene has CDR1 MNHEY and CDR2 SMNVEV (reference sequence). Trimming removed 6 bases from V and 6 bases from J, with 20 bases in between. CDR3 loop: CASRPGVGVMDGYTF. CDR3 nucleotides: TGTGCCAGCAGGCCGGGGGTTGGAGTGATGGATGGCTACACCTTC.

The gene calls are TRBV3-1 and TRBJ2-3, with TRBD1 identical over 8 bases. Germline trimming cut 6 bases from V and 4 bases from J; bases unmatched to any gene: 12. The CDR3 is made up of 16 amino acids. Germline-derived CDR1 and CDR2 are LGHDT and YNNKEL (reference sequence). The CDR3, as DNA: TGTGCCAGCAGTTTTTACGGACAGGGAAGTCCAGATACGCAGTATTTT. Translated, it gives CASSFYGQGSPDTQYF.

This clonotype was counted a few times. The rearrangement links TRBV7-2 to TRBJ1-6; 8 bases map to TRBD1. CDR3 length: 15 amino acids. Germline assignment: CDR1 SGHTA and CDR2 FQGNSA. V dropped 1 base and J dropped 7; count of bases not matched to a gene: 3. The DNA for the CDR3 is TGTGCCAGCAGCTTAGGGGGACAGGAGAATTCACCCCTCCACTTT. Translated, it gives CASSLGGQENSPLHF.

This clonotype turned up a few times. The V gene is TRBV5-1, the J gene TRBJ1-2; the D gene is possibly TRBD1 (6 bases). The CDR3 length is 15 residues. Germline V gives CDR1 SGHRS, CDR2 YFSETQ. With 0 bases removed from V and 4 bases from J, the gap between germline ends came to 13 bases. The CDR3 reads CASSLGQGRSYGYTF. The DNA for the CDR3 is TGCGCCAGCAGCTTGGGCCAGGGGCGAAGCTATGGCTACACCTTC. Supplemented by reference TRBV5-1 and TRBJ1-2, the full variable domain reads KAGVTQTPRYLIKTRGQQVTLSCSPISGHRSVSWYQQTPGQGLQFLFEYFSETQRNKGNFPGRFSGRQFSNSRSEMNVSTLELGDSALYLCASSLGQGRSYGYTFGSGTRLTVV.

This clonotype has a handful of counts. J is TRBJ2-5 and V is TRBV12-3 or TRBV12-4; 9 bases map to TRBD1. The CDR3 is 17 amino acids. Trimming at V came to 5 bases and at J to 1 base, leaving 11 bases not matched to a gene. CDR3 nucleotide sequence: TGTGCCAGCAGTCCATCCTTACCGGGACAGGGCCAAGAGACCCAGTACTTC. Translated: CASSPSLPGQGQETQYF.

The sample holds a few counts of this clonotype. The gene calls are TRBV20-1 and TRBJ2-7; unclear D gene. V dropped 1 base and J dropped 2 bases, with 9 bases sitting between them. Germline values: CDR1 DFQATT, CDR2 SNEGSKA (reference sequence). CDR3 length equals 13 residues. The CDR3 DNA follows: TGCAGTGCTAGAGGTTACCGAGCCTACGAGCAGTACTTC. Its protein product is CSARGYRAYEQYF.

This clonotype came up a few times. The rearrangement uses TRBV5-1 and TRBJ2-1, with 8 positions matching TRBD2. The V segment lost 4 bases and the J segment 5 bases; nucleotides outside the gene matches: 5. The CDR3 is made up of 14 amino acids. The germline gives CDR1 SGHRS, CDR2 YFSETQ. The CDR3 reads CASSLISGNNEQFF. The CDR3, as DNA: TGCGCCAGCAGCCTAATTAGCGGGAACAATGAGCAGTTCTTC.

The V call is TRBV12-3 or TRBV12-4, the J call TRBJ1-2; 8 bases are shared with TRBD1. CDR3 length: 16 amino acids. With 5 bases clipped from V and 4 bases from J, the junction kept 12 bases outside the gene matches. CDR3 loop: CASSPGGQGGLYGYTF. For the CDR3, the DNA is TGTGCCAGCAGTCCGGGTGGACAGGGTGGGCTCTATGGCTACACCTTC.

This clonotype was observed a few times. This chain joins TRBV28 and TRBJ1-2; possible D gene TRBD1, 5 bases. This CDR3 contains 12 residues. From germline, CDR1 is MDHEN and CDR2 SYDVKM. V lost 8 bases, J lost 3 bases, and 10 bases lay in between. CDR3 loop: CASHRGDYGYTF. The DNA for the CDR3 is TGTGCCAGCCATCGGGGCGACTATGGCTACACCTTC.

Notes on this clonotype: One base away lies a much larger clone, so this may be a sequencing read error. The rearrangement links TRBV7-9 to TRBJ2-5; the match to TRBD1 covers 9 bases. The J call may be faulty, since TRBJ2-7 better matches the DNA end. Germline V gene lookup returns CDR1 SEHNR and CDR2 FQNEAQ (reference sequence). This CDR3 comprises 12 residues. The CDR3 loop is CAGSATGGEQYF. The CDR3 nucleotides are TGTGCCGGCAGCGCGACAGGGGGCGAGCAGTACTTC.

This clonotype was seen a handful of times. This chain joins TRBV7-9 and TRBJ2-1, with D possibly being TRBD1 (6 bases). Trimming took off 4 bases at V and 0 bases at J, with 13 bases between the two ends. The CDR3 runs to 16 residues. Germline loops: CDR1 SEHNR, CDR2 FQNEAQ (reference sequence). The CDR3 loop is CASSSSGVSSYNEQFF. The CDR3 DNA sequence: TGTGCCAGCAGCTCATCAGGGGTTAGCTCCTACAATGAGCAGTTCTTC.

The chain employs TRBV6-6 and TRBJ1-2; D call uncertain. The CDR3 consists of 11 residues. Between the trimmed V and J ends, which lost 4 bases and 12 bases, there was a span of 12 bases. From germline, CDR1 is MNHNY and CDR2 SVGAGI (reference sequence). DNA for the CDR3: TGTGCCAGCAGTTCAGTGGGTTTTGACACCTTC. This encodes CASSSVGFDTF.

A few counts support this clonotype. In DNA form, the CDR3 reads TGTGCCAGCAGCTTAAGACAGGGGGCGGATTTGGGCACAGATACGCAGTATTTT. It encodes CASSLRQGADLGTDTQYF. V is TRBV7-9 and J is TRBJ2-3; 10 bases match TRBD1. The CDR3 totals 18 residues. Germline CDR1 reads SEHNR; CDR2 reads FQNEAQ (reference sequence). V dropped 2 bases and J dropped 1; count of bases not matched to a gene: 9. The full variable domain, rest sourced from reference TRBV7-9 and TRBJ2-3, is DTGVSQNPRHKITKRGQNVTFRCDPISEHNRLYWYRQTLGQGPEFLTYFQNEAQLEKSRLLSDRFSAERPKGSFSTLEIQRTEQGDSAMYLCASSLRQGADLGTDTQYFGPGTRLTVL.

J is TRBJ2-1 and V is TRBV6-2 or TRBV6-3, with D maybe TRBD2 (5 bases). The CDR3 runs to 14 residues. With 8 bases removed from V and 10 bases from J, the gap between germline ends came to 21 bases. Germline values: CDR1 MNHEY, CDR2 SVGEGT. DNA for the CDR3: TGTGCCAGCTCGGTACGGGATCACCATTCCGAGCAGTTCTTC. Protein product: CASSVRDHHSEQFF.

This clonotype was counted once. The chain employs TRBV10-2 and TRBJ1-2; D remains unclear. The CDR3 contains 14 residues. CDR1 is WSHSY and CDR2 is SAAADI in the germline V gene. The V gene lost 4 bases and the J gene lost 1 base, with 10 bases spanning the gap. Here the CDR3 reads CASSGISLNYGYTF. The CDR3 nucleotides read TGCGCCAGCAGTGGGATATCGCTTAACTATGGCTACACCTTC.

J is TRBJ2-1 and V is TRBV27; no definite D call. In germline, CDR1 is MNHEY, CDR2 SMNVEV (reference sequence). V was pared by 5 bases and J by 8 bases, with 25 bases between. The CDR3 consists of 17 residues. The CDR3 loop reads CASSPPRVVPVVHEQFF. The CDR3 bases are TGTGCCAGCAGTCCCCCAAGGGTCGTCCCCGTAGTCCATGAGCAGTTCTTC.

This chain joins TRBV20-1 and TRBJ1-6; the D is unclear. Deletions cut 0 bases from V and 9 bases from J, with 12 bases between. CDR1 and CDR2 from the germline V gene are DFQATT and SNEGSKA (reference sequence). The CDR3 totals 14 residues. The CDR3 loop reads CSARDLAGGSPLHF. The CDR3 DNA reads TGCAGTGCTAGAGATCTCGCCGGCGGTTCACCCCTCCACTTT.

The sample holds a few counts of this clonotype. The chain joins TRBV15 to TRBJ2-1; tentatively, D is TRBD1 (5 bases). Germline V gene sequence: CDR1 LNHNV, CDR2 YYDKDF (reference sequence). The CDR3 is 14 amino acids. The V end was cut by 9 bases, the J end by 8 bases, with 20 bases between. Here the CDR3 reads CATSYTRVFDEQFF. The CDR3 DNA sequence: TGTGCCACATCCTACACCAGGGTTTTCGATGAGCAGTTCTTC.

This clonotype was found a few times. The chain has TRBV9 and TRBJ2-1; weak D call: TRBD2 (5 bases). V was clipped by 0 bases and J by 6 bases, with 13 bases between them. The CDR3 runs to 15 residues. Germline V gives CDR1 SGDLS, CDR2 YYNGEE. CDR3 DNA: TGTGCCAGCAGCGTAGCCAGCGGATTGGTCAATGAGCAGTTCTTC. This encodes CASSVASGLVNEQFF.